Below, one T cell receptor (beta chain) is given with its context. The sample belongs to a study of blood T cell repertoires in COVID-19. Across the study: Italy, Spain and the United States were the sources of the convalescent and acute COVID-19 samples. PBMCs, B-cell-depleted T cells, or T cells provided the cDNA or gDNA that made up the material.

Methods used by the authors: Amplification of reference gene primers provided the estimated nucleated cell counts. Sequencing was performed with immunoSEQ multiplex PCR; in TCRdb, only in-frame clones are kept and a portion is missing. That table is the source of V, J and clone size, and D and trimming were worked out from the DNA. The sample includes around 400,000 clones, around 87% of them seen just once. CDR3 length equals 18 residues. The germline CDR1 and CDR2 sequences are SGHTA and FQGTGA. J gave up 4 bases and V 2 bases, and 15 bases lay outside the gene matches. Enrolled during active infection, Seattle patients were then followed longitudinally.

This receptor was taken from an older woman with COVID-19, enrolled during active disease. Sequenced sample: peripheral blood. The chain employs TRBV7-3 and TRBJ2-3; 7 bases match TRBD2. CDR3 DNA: TGTGCCAGCAGCTTAGCGGGGGACCGGGACGGAGCCCCAGATACGCAGTATTTT. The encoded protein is CASSLAGDRDGAPDTQYF.